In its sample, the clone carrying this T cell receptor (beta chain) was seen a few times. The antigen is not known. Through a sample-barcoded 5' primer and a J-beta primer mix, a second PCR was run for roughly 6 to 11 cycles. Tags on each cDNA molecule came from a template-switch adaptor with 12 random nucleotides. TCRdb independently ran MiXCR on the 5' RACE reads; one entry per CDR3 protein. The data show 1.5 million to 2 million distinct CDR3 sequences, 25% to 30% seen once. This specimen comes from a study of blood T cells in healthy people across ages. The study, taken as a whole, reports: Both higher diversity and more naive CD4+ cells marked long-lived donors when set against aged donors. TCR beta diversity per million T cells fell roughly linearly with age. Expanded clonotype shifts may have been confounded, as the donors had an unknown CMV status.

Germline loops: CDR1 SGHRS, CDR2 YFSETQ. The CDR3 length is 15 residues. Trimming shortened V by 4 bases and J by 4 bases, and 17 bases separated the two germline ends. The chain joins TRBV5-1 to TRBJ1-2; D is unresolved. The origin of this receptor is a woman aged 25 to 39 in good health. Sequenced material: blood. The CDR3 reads CASSPNSDAVYGYTF. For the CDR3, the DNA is TGCGCCAGCAGCCCTAACTCGGACGCGGTCTATGGCTACACCTTC.